These 17 T cell receptor beta chains were sequenced from one sample in a study of shared clonotypes between healthy human individuals. Some clones are missing from TCRdb's copy, which holds only in-frame ones; the method was immunoSEQ multiplex PCR. This table has some 2,000,000 clones, 95% appearing once. The material sequenced was naive CD4+ T cells sorted from blood. The subset is: CD45RA+ positively selected. The receptors shown here come from a man aged 18 to 29 in good health.

The chain has TRBV30 and TRBJ1-4; D is unresolved. CDR1 GTSNPN and CDR2 SVGIG come from the germline V gene (reference sequence). The CDR3 totals 14 residues. Trimming removed 1 base from V and 8 bases from J, with 14 bases in between. The CDR3 DNA follows: TGTGCCTGGAGTGAGTGGTTTGAGGAGGAAAAACTGTTTTTT. Residues: CAWSEWFEEEKLFF. The full variable domain, rest sourced from reference TRBV30 and TRBJ1-4, is SQTIHQWPATLVQPVGSPLSLECTVEGTSNPNLYWYRQAAGRGLQLLFYSVGIGQISSEVPQNLSASRPQDRQFILSSKKLLLSDSGFYLCAWSEWFEEEKLFFGSGTQLSVL.

This clone was detected only a few times. The V gene is TRBV2, the J gene TRBJ1-6; no definite D call. The CDR3 runs to 13 residues. V lost 11 bases, J lost 6 bases, and 14 bases lay in between. Germline V CDR1 and CDR2: SNHLY, FYNNEI. For the CDR3, the DNA is TGTGCCGGTAGGGCTATCGTTAATTCACCCCTCCACTTT. Protein: CAGRAIVNSPLHF.

A word on this clone: A much more abundant neighbour one base away suggests this may be a read error. The same CDR3 arises from other DNA sequences in this sample as well. The rearrangement joins TRBV7-9 to TRBJ1-2; the match to TRBD1 covers 11 bases. The V gene end was trimmed by 5 bases and the J gene end by 3 bases; junction bases not matched to a gene: 2. This CDR3 comprises 14 residues. Germline CDR1 SEHNR, CDR2 FQNEAQ (reference sequence). CDR3 coding DNA: TGTGCCAGCAGCCCGGGACAGGGGGACTATGGCTACACCTTC. Its protein product is CASSPGQGDYGYTF.

This chain joins TRBV28 and TRBJ1-6, with 8 bases aligning to TRBD1. This CDR3 comprises 14 residues. Germline V gene sequence: CDR1 MDHEN, CDR2 SYDVKM. V trimming: 5 bases; J trimming: 12 bases; junction bases outside the gene matches: 9. CDR3 sequence (DNA): TGTGCCAGCAGTCCGACAGGGGCAATGGGACCCCTCCACTTT. Translating it yields CASSPTGAMGPLHF.

The chain recombines TRBV6-5 with TRBJ2-3; 7 bases are a match to TRBD2. Germline CDR1 reads MNHEY; CDR2 reads SVGAGI. This CDR3 contains 15 residues. Unmatched junction bases numbered 10, after V lost 6 bases and J lost 4 bases. For the CDR3, the DNA is TGTGCCAGCAGAACCGGGACTAAAAAAGCAGATACGCAGTATTTT. Translated: CASRTGTKKADTQYF.

The chain carries TRBV27 and TRBJ2-7, with D possibly TRBD1 on 6 matching bases. With 5 bases removed from V and 3 bases from J, the gap between germline ends came to 11 bases. Per germline, CDR1 MNHEY and CDR2 SMNVEV (reference sequence). The CDR3 runs 13 residues. CDR3 nucleotides: TGTGCCAGCAGTAACAGGGCAAACTACGAGCAGTACTTC. Translation: CASSNRANYEQYF.

The chain carries TRBV28 and TRBJ1-5, with D tentatively TRBD1 (5 bases). Trimming took 3 bases from V and 4 from J, leaving 10 bases between them. Germline V gives CDR1 MDHEN, CDR2 SYDVKM. The CDR3 is made up of 14 amino acids. The CDR3 nucleotides are TGTGCCAGCAGTTTCTTCAGGGAGAATCAGCCCCAGCATTTT. Its translation: CASSFFRENQPQHF.

This sequence joins TRBV5-4 and TRBJ2-5; TRBD2 matches 9 bases. Germline values: CDR1 SGHNT, CDR2 YYREEE (reference sequence). J was trimmed by 2 bases and V by 9 bases; bases with no gene match: 5. This CDR3 region has 13 residues. CDR3 nucleotide sequence: TGTGCCACCGCGGGGGGGCGTCAAGAGACCCAGTACTTC. Its translation is CATAGGRQETQYF.

The chain has TRBV7-9 and TRBJ2-4; D call uncertain. V lost 10 bases and J 6 bases, leaving 16 bases between the germline ends. CDR1 and CDR2 (germline): SEHNR, FQNEAQ (reference sequence). The CDR3 runs to 13 residues. Here the CDR3 reads CAIDRPSLNIQYF. For the CDR3, the DNA is TGTGCCATCGACCGTCCCTCCTTAAACATTCAGTACTTC.

On this clone itself: The sample has other DNA sequences that encode this CDR3 too. CDR3 nucleotides: TGTGCCAGTAACCGGGGCCCCTACGAGCAGTACTTC. This sequence encodes CASNRGPYEQYF. The genes are TRBV6-1 and TRBJ2-7; D may correspond to TRBD1 or TRBD2 (5 bases each). In germline, CDR1 is MNHNS, CDR2 SASEGT. The CDR3 is 12 residues long. Trimming removed 9 bases at V and 2 bases at J, with 11 bases between.

The gene calls are TRBV7-9 and TRBJ2-2; D is unresolved. CDR3 length equals 15 residues. Trimming left V 5 bases short and J 1 base short, with 11 bases between. Germline V CDR1 and CDR2: SEHNR, FQNEAQ (reference sequence). The CDR3 region is CASSEISKNTGELFF. DNA of the CDR3: TGTGCCAGCAGCGAGATTTCTAAGAACACCGGGGAGCTGTTTTTT.

In the case of this clone: This CDR3 is also generated by other DNA sequences in the sample. The rearrangement links TRBV27 to TRBJ2-7, with 8 bases matching TRBD1. The V segment lost 6 bases and the J segment 2 bases; nucleotides outside the gene matches: 3. This CDR3 region has 13 residues. CDR1 and CDR2 (germline): MNHEY, SMNVEV (reference sequence). CDR3 coding DNA: TGTGCCAGCAGCCCGGACAGGGCCTACGAGCAGTACTTC. It yields the protein CASSPDRAYEQYF.

The rearrangement links TRBV4-1 to TRBJ1-4; weak D call: TRBD1 (5 bases). Germline assignment: CDR1 MGHRA and CDR2 YSYEKL. The V end lost 1 base, the J end lost 1 base, and 7 bases lay between the germline ends. There are 15 residues in the CDR3. The DNA of the CDR3 is TGCGCCAGCAGCCAAGGGACACTAACTAATGAAAAACTGTTTTTT. Translation gives CASSQGTLTNEKLFF.

The chain couples TRBV6-1 to TRBJ1-6; TRBD1 matches 8 bases. The CDR3 extends over 14 amino acids. Looked up from germline, CDR1 is MNHNS and CDR2 is SASEGT. V gave up 2 bases and J gave up 12 bases; unmatched junction bases: 6. The CDR3 spells CASSEYGQGVPLHF. CDR3 bases: TGTGCCAGCAGTGAATATGGACAGGGAGTACCCCTCCACTTT.

As for this clone: This CDR3 is also generated by other DNA sequences in the sample. The J gene is TRBJ2-7, the V gene TRBV10-3; D uncertain. The CDR3 consists of 13 residues. Germline V lookup: CDR1 ENHRY, CDR2 SYGVKD. V lost 4 bases and J 4 bases, leaving 11 bases between the germline ends. CDR3 residues: CAISGGPSYEQYF. The CDR3 DNA follows: TGTGCCATCAGTGGTGGACCGTCTTACGAGCAGTACTTC.

The chain couples TRBV30 to TRBJ1-3; unclear D gene. Germline CDR1 GTSNPN, CDR2 SVGIG (reference sequence). CDR3 length: 15 residues. Trimming stripped 1 base from V and 0 bases from J, with 10 bases between. The CDR3 bases are TGTGCCTGGAGTGATCTAAAGAGCTCTGGAAACACCATATATTTT. It codes for CAWSDLKSSGNTIYF.

V is TRBV14 and J is TRBJ1-2; no reliable D call. CDR1 SGHDN and CDR2 FVKESK come from the germline V gene. There are 13 residues in the CDR3. V was cut by 1 base and J by 4 bases, with 7 bases left in between. This CDR3 reads CASSQGGFYGYTF. The CDR3 nucleotides are TGTGCCAGCAGCCAAGGAGGGTTCTATGGCTACACCTTC.